This TCR beta chain was retrieved from a study of lymphopenia after photon versus proton radiotherapy (dated by TCRdb to the late 2010s). Study-level background: Photon and proton radiation therapy were compared by the study for their immunological effects in patients with gastrointestinal tumors who developed high-grade lymphopenia. The goal of the study was to characterize the differences between the two radiation modalities in how they affect the immune system. The roughly 21 patients in the cohort had gastrointestinal tumors, were treated with either photon or proton therapy, and subsequently developed lymphopenia. General findings and caveats noted by the study authors: During treatment, patients who received photon therapy lost naive T cells and TCR diversity and gained effector/memory populations, whereas patients who received proton therapy remained relatively stable. The survival association was assessed only in patients who died, and the authors presented better survival with proton therapy as a possibility rather than a demonstrated result. Once the lymphocyte count had reached its nadir, the repertoires of photon-treated patients showed oligoclonal expansion, particularly of CD8+ Temra cells, and this expansion drove the decline in diversity. Across the cohort, a larger post-nadir drop in TCR diversity was inversely correlated with overall survival time among patients who died.

There are 15 amino acids in the CDR3, from cysteine to phenylalanine inclusive. This entry keeps only the CDR3 DNA: 45 bases, framed from base 1. Per the germline V gene, MDHEN is the CDR1 and SYDVKM is the CDR2. Trimming accounts for 4 bases at V and 8 bases at J, while the number of junction bases matched to no gene is 10. About this clone itself: No cognate antigen has been identified for it. The input lacks base qualities; no much larger clone sits a single base away.

Receptor amplification or capture employed the immunoSEQ multiplex PCR assay. T cell repertoires were profiled with deep sequencing of rearranged TCR beta loci together with multiparametric flow cytometry. The immuneACCESS repertoire file appears here via TCRdb, limited to in-frame rearrangements. These files lack a portion of the clones; in checked studies, under half of the deficit traces to unresolved V genes, and the cause of the others is not known. For this sample there are roughly 76,000 clones; around 93% appear just once. The top ten clones comprise 2% to 2.5% of the sample. In this chain, TRBV28 is recombined with TRBJ1-2, with 10 central nucleotides matching TRBD1. The clonotype comes from a woman in her thirties or forties with cholangiocarcinoma. The source was peripheral blood, collected from a patient treated with photon-based radiotherapy. The bases read TGTGCCAGCAGTTCATCCGGGACAGGGGCGGGAGGCTACACCTTC. Its translation reads: CASSSSGTGAGGYTF.